Reported below is one T cell receptor (beta chain). No antigen is known for it. CDR3 length: 14 amino acids. The germline V and J ends were trimmed by 1 base and 9 bases, with 13 bases remaining between them. This entry comes from a study of T-cell memory formation after mild COVID-19. Study-wide results and caveats: CD4+ bias marked clones expanding day 15 to 37, unlike balanced contracting clones.

One entry per CDR3 protein results from TCRdb running MiXCR on the 5' RACE reads. Of 500,000 to 550,000 distinct CDR3 sequences listed, just over 20% are singletons. Sequenced material: PBMCs or a T cell subset sorted from them (not recorded which). This TCR came from an adult woman who had mild COVID-19 (a few samples of this study predate the infection). Cell type and time point are not known. This chain joins TRBV12-3 or TRBV12-4 and TRBJ2-1; D remains unclear. The CDR3 loop is CASSLGLSLGEQFF. The CDR3 region has the DNA TGTGCCAGCAGTTTAGGCTTAAGCCTCGGTGAGCAGTTCTTC.